These 13 T cell receptor beta chains came from one sample sequenced in a study of cytomegalovirus exposure and HLA in healthy donors. It was with 60 Vbeta and 13 Jbeta primers that the PCR ran. Profiled with immunoSEQ multiplex PCR; TCRdb holds only in-frame clones, not every one. Here the sample spans roughly 120,000 clones, around three quarters being singletons. The sample was PBMCs. These receptors originate from a man aged 18 to 29 in good health and CMV-seronegative.

The chain is built from TRBV28 and TRBJ1-6; 7 positions agree with TRBD1. Trimming took 8 bases from V and 4 from J; bases not matched to a gene: 8. The CDR3 has 15 amino acids. The germline V gene encodes CDR1 MDHEN and CDR2 SYDVKM. The CDR3 protein is CASRQGGQYNSPLHF. The CDR3 nucleotides are TGTGCCAGCCGCCAGGGGGGTCAGTATAATTCACCCCTCCACTTT.

This sequence joins TRBV9 and TRBJ2-2; 8 positions agree with TRBD1. Germline loops: CDR1 SGDLS, CDR2 YYNGEE. The CDR3 spans 16 residues. V was pared by 2 bases and J by 5 bases, with 8 bases of the junction left unmatched. The CDR3 region has the DNA TGTGCCAGCAGCGTGGACGGACAGGGACGGACCGGGGAGCTGTTTTTT. Residues: CASSVDGQGRTGELFF.

In this sample, this clone turned up once. The chain links TRBV15 to TRBJ2-1, with D tentatively TRBD2 (7 bases). CDR3 length: 16 residues. V gave up 5 bases and J gave up 8 bases, with 22 bases separating them. Germline V CDR1 and CDR2: LNHNV, YYDKDF (reference sequence). This CDR3 is CATSPKGGTQRYEQFF. Written as DNA, the CDR3 is TGTGCCACCAGCCCCAAGGGGGGGACCCAGAGGTATGAGCAGTTCTTC.

This sequence joins TRBV30 and TRBJ1-5, with D uncertain. Deletions cut 0 bases from V and 7 bases from J, with 10 bases between. CDR3 size: 13 residues. CDR1 GTSNPN and CDR2 SVGIG come from the germline V gene (reference sequence). The CDR3 DNA is TGTGCCTGGAGTGTACTCGAGGCACAGCCCCAGCATTTT. The encoded protein is CAWSVLEAQPQHF. The whole variable domain, filled in from reference TRBV30 and TRBJ1-5, reads SQTIHQWPATLVQPVGSPLSLECTVEGTSNPNLYWYRQAAGRGLQLLFYSVGIGQISSEVPQNLSASRPQDRQFILSSKKLLLSDSGFYLCAWSVLEAQPQHFGDGTRLSIL.

The chain combines TRBV11-2 with TRBJ1-3; the D gene is possibly TRBD1 (5 bases). Germline values: CDR1 SGHAT, CDR2 FQNNGV. This CDR3 is 16 amino acids long. The ends were cut back, 3 bases at V and 2 bases at J, with 14 bases in the middle. The CDR3 reads CASSFQGFTPGNTIYF. The CDR3 DNA reads as TGTGCCAGCAGCTTCCAGGGATTCACGCCTGGAAACACCATATATTTT.

The J gene is TRBJ2-7, the V gene TRBV29-1, with TRBD1 matching 9 bases. Germline CDR1 SQVTM, CDR2 ANQGSEA. The CDR3 extends over 13 amino acids. V dropped 7 bases and J dropped 3; count of bases not matched to a gene: 7. The CDR3 DNA reads as TGCAGCGCCTCGGGACAGGGCTACTACGAGCAGTACTTC. Its protein is CSASGQGYYEQYF.

This sequence joins TRBV5-3 and TRBJ2-1, with TRBD2 matching over 15 bases. TRBV5-3 is given ORF status, its function remaining uncertain. V lost 0 bases, J lost 0 bases, and 13 bases stayed unmatched. The CDR3 runs to 22 residues. The CDR3 spells CARSLAHSGLAGGGGSYNEQFF. CDR3 nucleotides: TGTGCCAGAAGCTTGGCCCATTCGGGACTAGCGGGAGGTGGGGGCTCCTACAATGAGCAGTTCTTC.

The sample holds one count of this clone. The chain has TRBV18 and TRBJ1-3; weak D call: TRBD1 (6 bases). The V gene's germline CDR1 is KGHSH and CDR2 LQKENI. V gave up 3 bases and J gave up 4 bases, with 16 bases separating them. CDR3 length: 16 residues. The CDR3 spells CASSPPGTTEGNTIYF. In DNA form, the CDR3 reads TGTGCCAGCTCACCCCCCGGGACAACGGAGGGAAACACCATATATTTT.

The chain employs TRBV27 and TRBJ2-7; D unclear. This CDR3 region has 11 residues. Trimming took 5 bases from V and 2 from J, leaving 4 bases between them. Germline loops: CDR1 MNHEY, CDR2 SMNVEV (reference sequence). The DNA for the CDR3 is TGTGCCAGCAGTCCCACCTACGAGCAGTACTTC. Protein sequence: CASSPTYEQYF.

V gene TRBV2 combines with J gene TRBJ2-2, with a weak D call TRBD1 (6 bases). Deletions cut 9 bases from V and 2 bases from J, with 16 bases between. CDR1 is SNHLY and CDR2 is FYNNEI in the germline V gene. CDR3 length equals 15 residues. Written as DNA, the CDR3 is TGTGCCAGTGATCCGACAGGATTTAACACCGGGGAGCTGTTTTTT. Encoded protein: CASDPTGFNTGELFF. The full variable domain, its missing parts supplied by reference TRBV2 and TRBJ2-2, is EPEVTQTPSHQVTQMGQEVILRCVPISNHLYFYWYRQILGQKVEFLVSFYNNEISEKSEIFDDQFSVERPDGSNFTLKIRSTKLEDSAMYFCASDPTGFNTGELFFGEGSRLTVL.

V usage is TRBV19 and J usage is TRBJ1-2; D call uncertain. The V end was cut by 4 bases, the J end by 4 bases, with 13 bases between. CDR3 length equals 14 residues. Germline CDR1 reads LNHDA; CDR2 reads SQIVND (reference sequence). CDR3 residues: CASSTHLSGYGYTF. The CDR3 DNA follows: TGTGCCAGTAGTACCCATCTCTCGGGCTATGGCTACACCTTC.

The gene calls are TRBV6-5 and TRBJ1-6; a weak D match, TRBD1 (6 bases). The V gene's germline CDR1 is MNHEY and CDR2 SVGAGI. This CDR3 contains 16 residues. Trimming left V 1 base short and J 7 bases short, with 14 bases between. The CDR3 loop reads CASSYFSGVANSPLHF. The CDR3 DNA is TGTGCCAGCAGTTACTTCTCAGGGGTGGCGAATTCACCCCTCCACTTT.

This clone was observed a few times. The CDR3 here is CASVGGRGERVEQYF. In nucleotides, the CDR3 is TGTGCCAGCGTAGGCGGGAGGGGGGAAAGGGTCGAGCAGTACTTC. The chain combines TRBV2 with TRBJ2-7, with TRBD2 identical over 9 bases. CDR1 and CDR2 (germline): SNHLY, FYNNEI. This CDR3 is built from 15 residues. The ends lost 8 bases at V and 6 bases at J; junction bases unmatched: 14.